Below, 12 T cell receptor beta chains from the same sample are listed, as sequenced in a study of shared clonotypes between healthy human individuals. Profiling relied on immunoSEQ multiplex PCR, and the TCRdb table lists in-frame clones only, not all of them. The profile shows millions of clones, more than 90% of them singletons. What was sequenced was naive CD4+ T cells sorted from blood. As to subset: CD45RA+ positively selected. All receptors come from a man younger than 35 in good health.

DNA of the CDR3: TGCGCCAGCAGCCAAGCTCCGGGGACTCCACCTGATACGCAGTATTTT. Residues: CASSQAPGTPPDTQYF. The chain uses TRBV4-1 and TRBJ2-3, with a possible D match to TRBD2 (6 bases). Germline V lookup: CDR1 MGHRA, CDR2 YSYEKL. CDR3 length: 16 amino acids. V lost 1 base and J 6 bases, leaving 17 bases between the germline ends.

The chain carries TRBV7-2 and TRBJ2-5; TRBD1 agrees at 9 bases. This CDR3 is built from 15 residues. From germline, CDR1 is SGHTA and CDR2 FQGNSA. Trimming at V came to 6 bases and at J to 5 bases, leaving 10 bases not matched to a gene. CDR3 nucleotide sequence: TGTGCCAGCAGAACTTACTGGACAGGGGAGGAGACCCAGTACTTC. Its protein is CASRTYWTGEETQYF.

The CDR3 region is CASSSPGTPLRAQHF. In nucleotides, the CDR3 is TGTGCCAGCAGTTCTCCGGGGACTCCTTTAAGGGCCCAGCATTTT. The genes are TRBV27 and TRBJ1-5; possible D gene TRBD1, 5 bases. The V end lost 4 bases, the J end lost 11 bases, and 21 bases lay between the germline ends. CDR1 and CDR2 from the germline V gene are MNHEY and SMNVEV (reference sequence). This CDR3 is 15 amino acids long.

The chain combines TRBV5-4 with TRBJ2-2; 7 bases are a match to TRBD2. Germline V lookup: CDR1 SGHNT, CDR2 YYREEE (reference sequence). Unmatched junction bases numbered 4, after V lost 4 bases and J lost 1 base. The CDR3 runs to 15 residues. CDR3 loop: CASSSLAENTGELFF. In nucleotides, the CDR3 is TGTGCCAGCAGCAGCCTAGCGGAGAACACCGGGGAGCTGTTTTTT.

The CDR3 nucleotides read TGTGCCAGCAGTCGGGGGACAGGTCGGTATGAAAAACTGTTTTTT. It encodes CASSRGTGRYEKLFF. The genes are TRBV5-4 and TRBJ1-4, with TRBD1 identical over 8 bases. There are 15 residues in the CDR3. Germline CDR1 is SGHNT and CDR2 is YYREEE (reference sequence). V gave up 5 bases and J gave up 6 bases; unmatched junction bases: 9.

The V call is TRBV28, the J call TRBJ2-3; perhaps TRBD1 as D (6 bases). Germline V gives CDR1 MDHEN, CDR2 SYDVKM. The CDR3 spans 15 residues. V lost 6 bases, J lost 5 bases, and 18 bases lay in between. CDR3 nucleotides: TGTGCCAGCAGCCGTTGGGGGACAACCGGAGATACGCAGTATTTT. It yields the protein CASSRWGTTGDTQYF. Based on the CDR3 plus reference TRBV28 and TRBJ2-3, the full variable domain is DVKVTQSSRYLVKRTGEKVFLECVQDMDHENMFWYRQDPGLGLRLIYFSYDVKMKEKGDIPEGYSVSREKKERFSLILESASTNQTSMYLCASSRWGTTGDTQYFGPGTRLTVL.

The CDR3 here is CATGTLNSPLHF. For the CDR3, the DNA is TGTGCCACCGGGACCCTCAATTCACCCCTCCACTTT. The V gene is TRBV10-3, the J gene TRBJ1-6, with D possibly being TRBD1 (5 bases). The CDR3 has 12 residues. V shed 10 bases and J shed 7 bases, with 11 bases lying between them. Germline CDR1 ENHRY, CDR2 SYGVKD.

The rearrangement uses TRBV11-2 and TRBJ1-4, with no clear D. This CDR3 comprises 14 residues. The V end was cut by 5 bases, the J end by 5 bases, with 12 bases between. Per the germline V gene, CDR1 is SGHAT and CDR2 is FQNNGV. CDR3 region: CASSHPGVNEKLFF. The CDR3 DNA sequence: TGTGCCAGCAGCCACCCCGGGGTCAATGAAAAACTGTTTTTT.

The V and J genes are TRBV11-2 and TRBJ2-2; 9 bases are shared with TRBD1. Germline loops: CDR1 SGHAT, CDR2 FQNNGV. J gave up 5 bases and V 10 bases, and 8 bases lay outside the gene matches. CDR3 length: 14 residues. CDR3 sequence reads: CAIYRGRGTGELFF. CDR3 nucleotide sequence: TGTGCCATCTACAGGGGGCGCGGGACCGGGGAGCTGTTTTTT.

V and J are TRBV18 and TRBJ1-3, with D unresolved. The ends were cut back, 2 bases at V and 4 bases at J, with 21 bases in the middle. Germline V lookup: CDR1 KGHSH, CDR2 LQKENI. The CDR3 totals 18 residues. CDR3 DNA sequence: TGTGCCAGCTCACCAATGAGTTCGCCTTTATCCGAGGGAAACACCATATATTTT. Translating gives CASSPMSSPLSEGNTIYF.

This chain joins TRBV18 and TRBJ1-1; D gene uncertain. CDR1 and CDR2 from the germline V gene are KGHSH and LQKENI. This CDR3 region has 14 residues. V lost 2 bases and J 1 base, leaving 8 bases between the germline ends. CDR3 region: CASSPIGPNTEAFF. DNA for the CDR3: TGTGCCAGCTCACCAATCGGTCCGAACACTGAAGCTTTCTTT.

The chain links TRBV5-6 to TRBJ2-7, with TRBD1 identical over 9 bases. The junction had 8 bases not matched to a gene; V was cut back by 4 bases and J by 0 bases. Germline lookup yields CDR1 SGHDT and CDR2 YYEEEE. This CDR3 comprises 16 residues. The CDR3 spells CASSPPGTGNSYEQYF. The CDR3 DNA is TGTGCCAGCAGCCCGCCCGGGACAGGGAACTCCTACGAGCAGTACTTC.